This TCR beta chain was retrieved from a study of control samples from healthy donors and cancer patients. The CDR3 length is 15 residues. The J segment lost 6 bases and the V segment lost 0 bases, leaving 3 bases of the junction unmatched. Germline V gene sequence: CDR1 KGHSY, CDR2 FQNENV. This table comes from immunoSEQ multiplex PCR, and its TCRdb copy is limited to in-frame clones, with some not included. The profile covers around 75,000 clones, with 85% to 95% appearing a single time and nearly 6% taken by the ten largest. The receptor comes from a woman in her sixties or seventies in good health. The sample was blood. The chain carries TRBV16 and TRBJ2-7, with 12 bases that match TRBD1. The CDR3 DNA reads as TGTGCCAGCAGCCAATCCGGGACAGGGGGCATCGAGCAGTACTTC. Its protein product is CASSQSGTGGIEQYF.